This passage covers 4 T cell receptor beta chains from one sample sequenced in a study of regulatory T cells in long-lasting Graves disease. CDR3-region Arm-PCR and iRepertoire HTBI primers produced the TCR beta libraries. TCRdb ran MiXCR on the multiplex PCR reads and lists one entry per CDR3 protein. The profile shows 360,000 or so distinct CDR3 sequences, 23% of them singletons. The time point: persistent/refractory GD, antithyroid drugs over 5 years with positive TRAb. Preparation of the TCR library used RNA extracted from PBMCs. The sample here was peripheral blood mononuclear cells (PBMCs), taken when the disease was refractory, from a patient treated with antithyroid drugs. These receptors all stem from a woman aged 40 to 55 with Graves disease.

The chain links TRBV10-3 to TRBJ2-3; TRBD1 or TRBD2 may be the D gene (5 bases each). From germline, CDR1 is ENHRY and CDR2 SYGVKD. V lost 0 bases to trimming and J lost 3 bases, with 19 bases between them. The CDR3 loop spans 18 amino acids. CDR3 amino acids: CAISESLSSTEGTDTQYF. The CDR3 region has the DNA TGTGCCATCAGTGAGTCGCTATCTAGCACAGAGGGGACAGATACGCAGTATTTT.

This clonotype showed up just a few times. V is TRBV7-9 and J is TRBJ2-7; TRBD2 matches 13 bases. V lost 4 bases to trimming and J lost 6 bases; unmatched junction nucleotides: 15. This CDR3 is built from 18 residues. In germline, CDR1 is SEHNR, CDR2 FQNEAQ (reference sequence). CDR3 DNA sequence: TGTGCCAGCAGCTCGCTGACTAGCGGGGGGAACACAAAGGTCGAGCAGTACTTC. Translating it yields CASSSLTSGGNTKVEQYF.

The CDR3 region is CASSLGGTPGGTQYF. As DNA, the CDR3 is TGTGCCAGCAGTCTGGGCGGGACCCCAGGTGGGACCCAGTACTTC. The rearrangement links TRBV9 to TRBJ2-5; tentative D call: TRBD2 (6 bases). The germline V and J ends were trimmed by 5 bases and 7 bases, with 21 bases remaining between them. The germline CDR1 and CDR2 sequences are SGDLS and YYNGEE. The CDR3 contains 15 residues.

The genes are TRBV19 and TRBJ2-6; maybe TRBD2 (5 bases). Per the germline V gene, CDR1 is LNHDA and CDR2 is SQIVND (reference sequence). The CDR3 totals 13 residues. Trimming shortened V by 11 bases and J by 1 base, and 9 bases separated the two germline ends. CDR3 sequence (DNA): TGTGCCGCTAGCTTGTCTGGGGCCAACGTCCTGACTTTC. Encoded protein: CAASLSGANVLTF.